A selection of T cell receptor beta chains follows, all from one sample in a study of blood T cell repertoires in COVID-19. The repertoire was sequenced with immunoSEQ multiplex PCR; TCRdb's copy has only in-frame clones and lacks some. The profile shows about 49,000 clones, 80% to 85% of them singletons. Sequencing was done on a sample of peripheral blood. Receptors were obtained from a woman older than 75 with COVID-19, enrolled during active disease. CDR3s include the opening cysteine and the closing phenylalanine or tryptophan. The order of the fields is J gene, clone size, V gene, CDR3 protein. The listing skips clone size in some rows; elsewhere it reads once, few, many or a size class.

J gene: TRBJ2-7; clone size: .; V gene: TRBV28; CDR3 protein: CASSNGGAYEQYF
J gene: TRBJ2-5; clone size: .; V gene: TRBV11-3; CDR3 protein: CASSSGTGPMTQYF
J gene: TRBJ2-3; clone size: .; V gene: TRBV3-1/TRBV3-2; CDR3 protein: CASSRVAGSRRDTQYF
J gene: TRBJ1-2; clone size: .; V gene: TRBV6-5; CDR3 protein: CASSLTEFYGYTF
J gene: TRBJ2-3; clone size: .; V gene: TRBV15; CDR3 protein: CATSRDRGGGNTQYF
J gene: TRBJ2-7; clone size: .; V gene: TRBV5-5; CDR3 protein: CASSLARGSYEQYF
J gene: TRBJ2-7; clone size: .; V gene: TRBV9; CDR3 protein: CASSVVADRTYEQYF
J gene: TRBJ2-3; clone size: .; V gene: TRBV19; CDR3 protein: CASSPRTSGTDTQYF
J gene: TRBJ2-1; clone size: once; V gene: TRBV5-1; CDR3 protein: CASTEWTGSVNEQFF
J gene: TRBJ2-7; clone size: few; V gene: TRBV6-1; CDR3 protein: CASSEAGGSYEQYF
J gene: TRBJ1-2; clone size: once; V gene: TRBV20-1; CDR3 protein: CSAGGQGRGSFYGYTF
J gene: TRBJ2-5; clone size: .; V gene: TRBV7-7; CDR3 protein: CASSPRTSGMQETQYF
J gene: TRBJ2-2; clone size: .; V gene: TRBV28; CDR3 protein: CASRRTANTGELFF
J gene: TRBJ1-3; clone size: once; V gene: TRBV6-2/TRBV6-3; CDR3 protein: CASSYTYVGGPGNTIYF
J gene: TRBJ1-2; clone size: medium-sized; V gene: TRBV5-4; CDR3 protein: CASSLGRDRVYGYTF
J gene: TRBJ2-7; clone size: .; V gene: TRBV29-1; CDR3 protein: CSVNFGGSYEQYF
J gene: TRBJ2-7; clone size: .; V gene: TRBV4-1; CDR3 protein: CASRQLAGGPTYRDFEQYF
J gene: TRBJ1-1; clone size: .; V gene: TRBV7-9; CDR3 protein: CASSLVTTEAFF
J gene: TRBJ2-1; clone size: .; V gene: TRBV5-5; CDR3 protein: CASTWGLAEYNEQFF
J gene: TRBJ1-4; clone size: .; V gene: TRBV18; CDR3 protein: CASSDRGGEKLFF
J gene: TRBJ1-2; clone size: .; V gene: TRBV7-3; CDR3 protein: CASSPGGGANYGYTF
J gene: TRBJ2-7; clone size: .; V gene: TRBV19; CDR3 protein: CASSIGQANYEQYF
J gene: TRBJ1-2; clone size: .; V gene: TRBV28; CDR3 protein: CASQRGGVNYGYTF
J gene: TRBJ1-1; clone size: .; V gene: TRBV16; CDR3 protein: CASSHITEAFF
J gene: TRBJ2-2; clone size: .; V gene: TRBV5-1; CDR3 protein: CASGPRDRENTGELFF
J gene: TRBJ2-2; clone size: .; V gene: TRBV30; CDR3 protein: CAWSPGGPGELFF
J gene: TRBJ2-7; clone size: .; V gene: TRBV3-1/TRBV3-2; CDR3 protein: CASSHVSEQYF
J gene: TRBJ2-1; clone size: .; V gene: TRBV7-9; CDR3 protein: CASSVLAGGSEQFF
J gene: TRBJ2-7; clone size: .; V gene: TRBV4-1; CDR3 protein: CASRPLAGGASYEQYF
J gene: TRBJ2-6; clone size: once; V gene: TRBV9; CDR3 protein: CASSVVGGQGVTGANVLTF
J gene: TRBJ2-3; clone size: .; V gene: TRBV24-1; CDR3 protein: CATSDPSGMEADTQYF
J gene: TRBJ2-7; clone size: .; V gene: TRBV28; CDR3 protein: CASGVFGAGDRAYEQYF
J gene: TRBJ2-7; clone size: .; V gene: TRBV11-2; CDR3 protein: CASATGGGIVQYF
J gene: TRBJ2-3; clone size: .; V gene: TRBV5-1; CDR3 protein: CASSLGASLRLDTQYF
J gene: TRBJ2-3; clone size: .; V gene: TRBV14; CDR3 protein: CASSLRLAGRTDTQYF
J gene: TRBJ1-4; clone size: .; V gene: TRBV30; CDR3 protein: CAWSGGQGAFNEKLFF
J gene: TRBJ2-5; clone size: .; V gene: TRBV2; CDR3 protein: CASSGSVNTYQETQYF
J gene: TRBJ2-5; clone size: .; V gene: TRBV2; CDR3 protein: CASAWTGGSETQYF
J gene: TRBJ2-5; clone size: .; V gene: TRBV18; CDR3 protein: CASSPYMSETQYF
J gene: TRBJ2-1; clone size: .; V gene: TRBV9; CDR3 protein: CASSKPKYNEQFF
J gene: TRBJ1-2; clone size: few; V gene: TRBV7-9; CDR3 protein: CASSLASQSYGYTF
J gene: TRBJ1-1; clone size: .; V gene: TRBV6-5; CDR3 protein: CASSYNRGDTEAFF
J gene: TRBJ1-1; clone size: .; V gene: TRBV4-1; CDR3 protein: CASSHGGEAFF
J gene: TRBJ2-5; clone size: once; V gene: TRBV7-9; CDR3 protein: CASSANTGGETQYF
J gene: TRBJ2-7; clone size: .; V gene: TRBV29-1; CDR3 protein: CSVEGSGSYEQYF
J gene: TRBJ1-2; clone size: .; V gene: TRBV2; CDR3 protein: CASKHEGGQNYGYTF
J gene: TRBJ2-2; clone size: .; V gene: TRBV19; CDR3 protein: CATARLVSRTGELFF
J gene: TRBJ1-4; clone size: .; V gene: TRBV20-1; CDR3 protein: CSASKSAGTGNEKLFF
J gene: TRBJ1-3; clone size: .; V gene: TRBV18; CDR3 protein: CASSRQGRNGNTIYF
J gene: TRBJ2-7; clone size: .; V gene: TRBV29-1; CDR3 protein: CSVAGTSGEYEQYF
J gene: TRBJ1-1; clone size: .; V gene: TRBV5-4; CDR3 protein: CASSLPHRDTEAFF